This T cell receptor beta chain was documented in a study of beta chain features in type 1 diabetes. The study reverse transcribed the entire isolated RNA, so it sequenced expressed TCRB transcripts. Measured with immunoSEQ multiplex PCR; TCRdb has only the in-frame clones, and not every one. The table shows 600,000 to 650,000 clones, with around 16% occurring only once. The CDR3 contains 12 residues. Between the trimmed V and J ends, which lost 5 bases and 8 bases, there was a span of 12 bases. The germline V gene encodes CDR1 SEHNR and CDR2 FQNEAQ (reference sequence). The TCR was taken from a man between 18 and 35 years old in good health. Specimen: naive CD4+ T cells from blood. This sequence joins TRBV7-9 and TRBJ1-2; D unresolved. CDR3 region: CASSPLGGGYTF. Here the CDR3 DNA reads TGTGCCAGCAGCCCACTGGGTGGGGGCTACACCTTC.